Listed below are T cell receptor beta chains from one sample, sequenced in a study of technical replicates of blood from a few donors. Profiled with immunoSEQ multiplex PCR; TCRdb holds only in-frame clones, not every one. The table shows under 85,000 clones, with about 97% occurring only once. Sample: T cells isolated from PBMCs. Every receptor here comes from a human donor in good health. Both conserved end residues are part of each CDR3. Each record gives: V gene, clone size, J gene, D gene, CDR3 protein, CDR3 DNA. The D gene is left open where the match is weak. The size entry is marked missing in some rows and otherwise reads once, few, many or a size class.

>TRBV7-9|NA|TRBJ2-2|NA
CASSLDSGTDTGELFF
TGTGCCAGCAGCTTAGACTCGGGAACCGACACCGGGGAGCTGTTTTTT
>TRBV6-1|once|TRBJ2-7|NA
CASSEVGGYYEQYF
TGTGCCAGCAGTGAAGTGGGGGGTTACTACGAGCAGTACTTC
>TRBV14|once|TRBJ2-7|TRBD2
CASRLSGVAYEQYF
TGTGCCAGCAGACTTAGCGGGGTTGCCTACGAGCAGTACTTC
>TRBV5-1|NA|TRBJ2-5|NA
CASSLGTPRQETQYF
TGCGCCAGCAGCTTGGGGACACCTCGCCAAGAGACCCAGTACTTC
>TRBV7-3|NA|TRBJ1-6|TRBD1
CASSSGTENSPLHF
TGTGCCAGCAGCTCCGGGACAGAAAATTCACCCCTCCACTTT
>TRBV7-3|once|TRBJ2-5|NA
CASSLIPGDQETQYF
TGTGCCAGCAGCTTAATACCGGGGGATCAAGAGACCCAGTACTTC
>TRBV5-1|NA|TRBJ1-1|TRBD1
CASSLDGTGSHTEAFF
TGCGCCAGCAGCTTGGATGGGACAGGGTCGCACACTGAAGCTTTCTTT
>TRBV2|once|TRBJ1-2|NA
CASSEETSPKGGYTF
TGTGCCAGCAGTGAAGAGACATCCCCGAAAGGTGGCTACACCTTC
>TRBV7-7|NA|TRBJ2-1|NA
CASSLAASSPNEQFF
TGTGCTAGCAGCTTAGCGGCTTCTTCACCCAATGAGCAGTTCTTC
>TRBV5-6|NA|TRBJ2-1|NA
CASSLGRSSYNEQFF
TGTGCCAGCAGCTTGGGCAGATCCTCCTACAATGAGCAGTTCTTC
>TRBV11-3|once|TRBJ2-4|NA
CASTLGSSVEAKNIQYF
TGTGCCAGCACCTTAGGGTCTAGCGTCGAAGCCAAAAACATTCAGTACTTC
>TRBV5-1|NA|TRBJ2-7|NA
CASRGLGEESYEQYF
TGCGCCAGCAGAGGACTCGGGGAGGAATCCTACGAGCAGTACTTC
>TRBV7-2|NA|TRBJ1-1|NA
CASSFFRGSTEAFF
TGTGCCAGCAGCTTTTTCAGGGGAAGCACTGAAGCTTTCTTT
>TRBV5-8|NA|TRBJ1-4|NA
CASTGEEKLFF
TGTGCCAGCACGGGGGAAGAAAAACTGTTTTTT
>TRBV11-2|NA|TRBJ2-7|TRBD1
CASSFSGTETGFYEQYF
TGTGCCAGCAGCTTTAGTGGCACCGAGACAGGGTTCTACGAGCAGTACTTC
>TRBV30|NA|TRBJ1-2|TRBD1
CAWNKGAFDGYTF
TGTGCCTGGAATAAGGGGGCGTTCGATGGCTACACCTTC
>TRBV6-1|NA|TRBJ2-6|NA
CASISGSSGANVLTF
TGTGCCAGCATCAGTGGCAGCTCTGGGGCCAACGTCCTGACTTTC
>TRBV5-1|NA|TRBJ1-4|NA
CASSLRATNEKLFF
TGCGCCAGCAGCCTCCGTGCAACTAATGAAAAACTGTTTTTT
>TRBV11-2|NA|TRBJ2-7|NA
CASSLAVGGSYEQYF
TGTGCCAGCAGCTTAGCGGTAGGCGGTTCCTACGAGCAGTACTTC
>TRBV5-6|NA|TRBJ1-6|TRBD1
CASSLDRGAGYNSPLHF
TGTGCCAGCAGCTTGGACAGGGGAGCCGGCTATAATTCACCCCTCCACTTT
>TRBV5-4|NA|TRBJ2-7|TRBD1
CASSPGTGAYEQYF
TGTGCCAGCAGTCCCGGGACAGGAGCCTACGAGCAGTACTTC
>TRBV6-1|NA|TRBJ1-1|NA
CASMGWLGTEAFF
TGTGCCAGCATGGGCTGGTTGGGCACTGAAGCTTTCTTT
>TRBV6-5|NA|TRBJ2-7|TRBD1
CASSYSRQGVREQYF
TGTGCCAGCAGTTACTCCCGACAGGGGGTTCGCGAGCAGTACTTC
>TRBV7-9|NA|TRBJ1-1|NA
CASSFRAGYTEAFF
TGTGCCAGCAGCTTTAGGGCAGGGTACACTGAAGCTTTCTTT
>TRBV6-5|few|TRBJ1-5|NA
CASSSGWGGNQPQHF
TGTGCCAGCAGTTCCGGTTGGGGGGGCAATCAGCCCCAGCATTTT
>TRBV30|NA|TRBJ2-5|NA
CAWITGGQETQYF
TGTGCCTGGATAACCGGGGGCCAAGAGACCCAGTACTTC
>TRBV6-1|NA|TRBJ2-7|TRBD2
CASPGWREGVEQYF
TGTGCCAGTCCGGGGTGGCGGGAGGGGGTCGAGCAGTACTTC
>TRBV30|NA|TRBJ1-5|NA
CAKGGNQPQHF
TGTGCCAAGGGGGGGAATCAGCCCCAGCATTTT
>TRBV25-1|NA|TRBJ1-6|TRBD1
CASSEYPPRTGKYSPLHF
TGTGCCAGCAGTGAATATCCCCCTCGGACAGGGAAGTACTCACCCCTCCACTTT
>TRBV5-5|NA|TRBJ1-5|TRBD1
CASSLGTGGQPQHF
TGTGCCAGCAGCCTGGGGACAGGGGGTCAGCCCCAGCATTTT
>TRBV4-2|NA|TRBJ2-7|TRBD1
CASSQAGQGYAYEQYF
TGTGCCAGCAGCCAAGCGGGACAGGGCTATGCCTACGAGCAGTACTTC
>TRBV11-2|NA|TRBJ2-7|NA
CASSHSSSYEQYF
TGTGCCAGCAGCCACTCAAGCTCCTACGAGCAGTACTTC
>TRBV7-3|NA|TRBJ2-4|TRBD1
CASREDRVMAKNIQYF
TGTGCCAGCAGAGAGGACAGGGTGATGGCCAAAAACATTCAGTACTTC
>TRBV28|NA|TRBJ2-4|NA
CASSLSAGNIQYF
TGTGCCAGCAGTTTATCGGCAGGAAACATTCAGTACTTC
>TRBV5-1|NA|TRBJ2-7|NA
CASSARGGYEQYF
TGCGCCAGCAGCGCGCGAGGGGGCTACGAGCAGTACTTC
>TRBV5-4|once|TRBJ2-7|NA
CASSRRRGNTYEQYF
TGTGCCAGCAGCCGTAGACGGGGGAACACCTACGAGCAGTACTTC
>TRBV9|NA|TRBJ1-2|NA
CASSSDIHCYTF
TGTGCCAGCAGCTCGGACATACATTGCTACACCTTC
>TRBV6-1|NA|TRBJ1-5|TRBD1
CASKLRDRVSQPQHF
TGTGCCAGCAAACTTAGGGACAGGGTATCCCAGCCCCAGCATTTT
>TRBV27|NA|TRBJ2-1|TRBD2
CASSLVTSGRAFYNEQFF
TGTGCCAGCAGTTTAGTGACTAGCGGGAGGGCTTTTTACAATGAGCAGTTCTTC
>TRBV4-1|NA|TRBJ1-1|TRBD1
CASSQPRDRSYGTEAFF
TGCGCCAGCAGCCAGCCCCGGGACAGGAGCTATGGCACTGAAGCTTTCTTT
>TRBV5-8|NA|TRBJ1-5|TRBD1
CASSPVGRGLDQPQHF
TGTGCCAGCAGCCCGGTGGGCAGGGGGCTTGATCAGCCCCAGCATTTT